The sequence of this T cell receptor (beta chain) was determined in a study of blood T cells in healthy people across ages. General study results and limits: Diversity estimates drawn from one million T cells were deemed underestimates. Aged donors had fewer naive CD4+ cells and lower diversity than long-lived donors. Roughly linear age-related decline in beta diversity appeared, significant by age about 40.

A J-beta primer mix and a sample-barcoded 5' primer were used in a second PCR of roughly 7 to 12 cycles. TCRdb independently ran MiXCR on the 5' RACE reads; one entry per CDR3 protein. The sample lists 950,000 to 1,200,000 distinct CDR3 sequences; around two fifths were seen once. Extracted total RNA amounted to at least 5.5 micrograms for each sample. This clonotype has a handful of counts. What it binds is unknown. This CDR3 comprises 14 residues. V was pared by 1 base and J by 0 bases, with 9 bases between. Germline lookup yields CDR1 DFQATT and CDR2 SNEGSKA (reference sequence). This TCR derives from a man between 18 and 29 years old in good health. Sequencing was carried out using blood. V gene TRBV20-1 combines with J gene TRBJ1-1; no firm D call. CDR3 region: CSARVGNLNTEAFF. The CDR3 bases are TGCAGTGCTAGAGTGGGGAATTTGAACACTGAAGCTTTCTTT.